The 17 T cell receptor beta chains in this list originate from one sample, sequenced in a study of T cells in women clearing cervical HPV infection. This table comes from immunoSEQ multiplex PCR, and its TCRdb copy is limited to in-frame clones, with some not included. Its clone listing holds around 39,000 clones. The sequencing sample was made of blood buffy coat. Source of these receptors: a woman aged 18 to 75 with a cervical HPV16 infection that either progressed to CIN3+ or cleared (not recorded which).

A note on this clone: A read error may account for a junction end that differs from germline. The CDR3 end is not reached by the read, which stops 3 residues before it; the germline J gene fills it in. V and J are TRBV7-6 and TRBJ1-2, with D hard to call. This CDR3 has 11 amino acids. Germline values: CDR1 SGHVS, CDR2 FNYEAQ. CDR3 sequence: CATSRGEGYTF. The sequenced CDR3 bases are TGTGCCACCAGCCGGGGAGAGGGC.

Worth noting for this clone: With the read ending 3 residues before the CDR3 end, the germline J gene is used to fill in that end. The chain is built from TRBV6-2 or TRBV6-3 and TRBJ2-6; TRBD1 matches at 8 bases. V gave up 4 bases and J gave up 2 bases; unmatched junction bases: 1. From germline, CDR1 is MNHEY and CDR2 SVGEGT. The CDR3 loop spans 15 amino acids. The CDR3 DNA, read in part, is TGTGCCAGCAGTTCACAGGGGGCTGGGGCCAACGTC. This translates into CASSSQGAGANV. In full, the CDR3 is CASSSQGAGANVLTF.

As regards this clone: The read terminates 3 residues before the CDR3 end, so the remaining end is supplied by the germline J gene. V is TRBV7-9 and J is TRBJ2-7; 7 nucleotides line up with TRBD1. CDR1 and CDR2 from the germline V gene are SEHNR and FQNEAQ (reference sequence). J was trimmed by 5 bases and V by 4 bases; bases with no gene match: 2. This CDR3 spans 12 amino acids. The CDR3 here is CASSSQGNEQYF. The sequenced part of the CDR3 DNA is TGTGCCAGCAGCTCACAGGGGAACGAG.

Comments on this clone: Read sequence stops 3 residues before the CDR3 end, and the germline J gene provides the missing end. The chain employs TRBV7-9 and TRBJ1-5; D is unclear. This CDR3 is 13 amino acids long. Germline V CDR1 and CDR2: SEHNR, FQNEAQ (reference sequence). Trimming removed 5 bases from V and 6 bases from J, with 11 bases in between. Incomplete CDR3 DNA: TGTGCCAGCAGCCCCCCCACGGGTCAGCCC. Translation gives CASSPPTGQP. The whole CDR3 is CASSPPTGQPQHF.

With regard to this clone: The CDR3 is cut off 3 residues early in the read; its end comes from the germline J gene. The chain joins TRBV10-3 to TRBJ2-7; D may correspond to TRBD1 or TRBD2 (7 bases each). The CDR3 runs 15 residues. CDR1 ENHRY and CDR2 SYGVKD come from the germline V gene. V was clipped by 4 bases and J by 6 bases, with 19 bases between them. The sequenced CDR3 bases are TGTGCCATCAGTGGCCTTTTTGGGAGGGGGCTCGAG. It is translated as CAISGLFGRGLE. The whole CDR3 protein reads CAISGLFGRGLEQYF.

A remark on this clone: The read halts 3 residues ahead of the CDR3 end, with the missing end drawn from the germline J gene. The chain joins TRBV20-1 to TRBJ1-1; unclear D gene. The germline V gene has CDR1 DFQATT and CDR2 SNEGSKA (reference sequence). The CDR3 extends over 11 amino acids. CDR3 sequence: CSATPSGPAFF. The sequenced CDR3 bases are TGCAGTGCTACCCCCTCTGGGCCG.

With regard to this clone: The sequence runs out 3 residues before the end of the CDR3; the remainder is reconstructed from the germline J gene. The rearrangement uses TRBV30 and TRBJ2-7; TRBD1 aligns across 9 bases. The CDR3 extends over 13 amino acids. The germline CDR1 and CDR2 sequences are GTSNPN and SVGIG (reference sequence). Germline trimming cut 5 bases from V and 0 bases from J; bases unmatched to any gene: 2. The CDR3 reads CAWAQGASYEQYF. Partial CDR3 DNA: TGTGCCTGGGCACAGGGGGCCTCCTACGAG. Full variable domain (missing parts from reference TRBV30 and TRBJ2-7): SQTIHQWPATLVQPVGSPLSLECTVEGTSNPNLYWYRQAAGRGLQLLFYSVGIGQISSEVPQNLSASRPQDRQFILSSKKLLLSDSGFYLCAWAQGASYEQYFGPGTRLTVT.

Note on this clone: The read terminates 3 residues before the CDR3 end, so the remaining end is supplied by the germline J gene. The chain links TRBV28 to TRBJ1-5; TRBD1 agrees at 9 bases. The trim removed 3 bases at V and 4 bases at J, leaving 7 bases unmatched. CDR1 and CDR2 from the germline V gene are MDHEN and SYDVKM. The CDR3 sequence is 16 residues long. CDR3 sequence reads: CASSFWHGTGNQPQHF. Incomplete CDR3 DNA: TGTGCCAGCAGTTTTTGGCACGGGACAGGGAATCAGCCC.

With respect to this clone: Read data end 3 residues before the CDR3 end; the end is taken from the germline J gene. The chain is built from TRBV6-2 or TRBV6-3 and TRBJ2-7; 12 bases map to TRBD2. The CDR3 has 15 residues. CDR1 is MNHEY and CDR2 is SVGEGT in the germline V gene. Trimming removed 0 bases from V and 4 bases from J; junction bases left unmatched: 1. The CDR3 protein is CASSYSTSGGYEQYF. Partial CDR3 DNA: TGTGCCAGCAGTTACTCGACTAGCGGGGGTTACGAG.

For this clone: The observed sequence ends 3 residues before the CDR3 terminus, with the missing tail filled in from the germline J gene. V usage is TRBV11-2 and J usage is TRBJ2-7; D unclear. The CDR3 is 11 residues long. Looked up from germline, CDR1 is SGHAT and CDR2 is FQNNGV. V gave up 5 bases and J gave up 5 bases, with 7 bases separating them. The CDR3 spells CASSPYDEQYF. CDR3 DNA (partial): TGTGCCAGCAGCCCCTACGACGAG. Full variable domain (outside the CDR3, taken from reference TRBV11-2 and TRBJ2-7): EAGVAQSPRYKIIEKRQSVAFWCNPISGHATLYWYQQILGQGPKLLIQFQNNGVVDDSQLPKDRFSAERLKGVDSTLKIQPAKLEDSAVYLCASSPYDEQYFGPGTRLTVT.

Comments on this clone: Read sequence stops 3 residues before the CDR3 end, and the germline J gene provides the missing end. The chain uses TRBV29-1 and TRBJ1-2; D perhaps matches TRBD1 (5 bases). CDR1 is SQVTM and CDR2 is ANQGSEA in the germline V gene. CDR3 length: 11 amino acids. Deletions cut 8 bases from V and 6 bases from J, with 13 bases between. The covered CDR3 bases are TGCAGCCTCGGAGGGGAAGATGGC. Protein sequence: CSLGGEDG. The whole CDR3 sequence is CSLGGEDGYTF. Full variable domain (missing parts from reference TRBV29-1 and TRBJ1-2): SAVISQKPSRDICQRGTSLTIQCQVDSQVTMMFWYRQQPGQSLTLIATANQGSEATYESGFVIDKFPISRPNLTFSTLTVSNMSPEDSSIYLCSLGGEDGYTFGSGTRLTVV.

On this clone itself: The read terminates 3 residues ahead of where the CDR3 ends, so the germline J gene completes it. J is TRBJ1-1 and V is TRBV6-2 or TRBV6-3; tentatively, D is TRBD1 (6 bases). The CDR3 runs 12 residues. Germline CDR1 MNHEY, CDR2 SVGEGT. Trimming pared 4 bases from V and 4 bases from J, leaving 7 bases between. CDR3 residues: CASSSGATEAFF. CDR3 DNA, as far as it was read: TGTGCCAGCAGTTCAGGGGCCACTGAA.

As to this clone: The sequence runs out 3 residues before the end of the CDR3; the remainder is reconstructed from the germline J gene. The rearrangement links TRBV19 to TRBJ2-2; 9 bases are shared with TRBD2. The CDR3 runs to 15 residues. V shed 4 bases, J shed 7 bases, and the junction held 7 bases outside the gene matches. Germline V CDR1 and CDR2: LNHDA, SQIVND (reference sequence). The part of the CDR3 DNA that was read is TGTGCCAGTAGTAGCGGGGGGGCCGGTGGCGGGGAG. Amino acids: CASSSGGAGGGE. The full CDR3 is CASSSGGAGGGELFF.

Of note for this clone: The read finishes 3 residues shy of the CDR3 end, and the germline J gene is used to complete it. The chain combines TRBV7-2 with TRBJ1-5; maybe TRBD1 (6 bases). The V gene lost 5 bases and the J gene lost 6 bases, with 14 bases spanning the gap. The germline gives CDR1 SGHTA, CDR2 FQGNSA. This CDR3 has 14 amino acids. The sequenced part of the CDR3 DNA is TGTGCCAGCAGCCTGGGGACAAGGCTTCAGCCC. It encodes CASSLGTRLQP. The entire CDR3 sequence reads CASSLGTRLQPQHF.

As concerns this clone: The read ends 3 residues early relative to the CDR3; the germline J gene fills the gap. This chain connects TRBV18 to TRBJ1-1; D may be TRBD1 (6 bases). Germline CDR1 KGHSH, CDR2 LQKENI. The CDR3 has 18 amino acids. The CDR3 sequence: CASSRGQQGTSGSNEAFF. The CDR3 bases that were read are TGTGCCAGCTCACGCGGACAGCAAGGGACTAGCGGGAGCAATGAG.

Of note for this clone: The read stops 3 residues short of the end of the CDR3; the missing end is completed from the germline J gene. The chain combines TRBV19 with TRBJ1-2; D unresolved. The CDR3 spans 14 residues. The V end lost 9 bases, the J end lost 4 bases, and 18 bases lay between the germline ends. The germline V gene has CDR1 LNHDA and CDR2 SQIVND (reference sequence). CDR3 sequence reads: CASSFEGRSYGYTF. The covered CDR3 bases are TGTGCCAGCTCTTTCGAGGGCAGGAGCTATGGC.

To note about this clone: The observed sequence ends 3 residues before the CDR3 terminus, with the missing tail filled in from the germline J gene. The V call is TRBV27, the J call TRBJ1-2; the match to TRBD1 covers 9 bases. Germline V gene sequence: CDR1 MNHEY, CDR2 SMNVEV (reference sequence). V dropped 0 bases and J dropped 5; count of bases not matched to a gene: 4. The CDR3 runs to 15 residues. CDR3 DNA (partial): TGTGCCAGCAGTTTATCGTGGGACAGGGTGTATGGC. This sequence encodes CASSLSWDRVYG. The entire CDR3 protein reads CASSLSWDRVYGYTF.